This paragraph covers one T cell receptor (beta chain) sequence. Its antigen is not known. The entirety of the isolated RNA underwent reverse transcription, so expressed TCRB transcripts were sequenced. The protocol was immunoSEQ multiplex PCR, while the TCRdb copy is restricted to in-frame clones and leaves out a portion. Of under 450,000 clones in the sample, about 15% were seen once. Germline trimming cut 5 bases from V and 7 bases from J; bases unmatched to any gene: 9. This CDR3 is built from 14 residues. CDR1 is LNHDA and CDR2 is SQIVND in the germline V gene (reference sequence). The data stem from a study of beta chain features in type 1 diabetes. Study-wide results and limits: Patients' naive, central memory and regulatory TCRB repertoires appeared more alike than those of healthy donors.

Sequenced sample: naive CD4+ T cells from blood. The chain recombines TRBV19 with TRBJ2-3; TRBD1 aligns across 7 bases. The source of this sequence is a man aged 30-40 years in good health. In DNA form, the CDR3 reads TGTGCCAGTAGTTCCGGGACAGCCCCAAATACGCAGTATTTT. It specifies CASSSGTAPNTQYF.